The entry below describes one T cell receptor (beta chain). This clonotype was detected a few times. What antigen it recognizes has not been identified. No base qualities exist here, and no much larger clone lies one base off it. The data originate from a study of blood T cells in healthy people across ages (dated by TCRdb to about 2015). Background for the entire study: In model experiments, template switching captured roughly one uniquely barcoded TCR beta cDNA molecule for every two T cells. To track age-related changes in TCR beta repertoire diversity, the study relied on deep sequencing normalized with unique cDNA molecular identifiers. To avoid experimental bias, donors of different ages were spread randomly across the sequencing lanes. Two additional independent replicas of 1 million unique cDNA reads from the same blood draw were analyzed for two donors (one aged 18 to 30 and one aged 80 or older). Four age groups were formed from the donors: young (average about 15 years), middle-aged (approximately 42), aged (roughly 56) and long-lived (82).

The donors were roughly 38 Caucasian individuals from Russia, aged 6 to 90 years, who were systemically healthy. Approximately 9.3 milliliters of peripheral blood were collected from each donor into EDTA-treated Vacutainer tubes. Ficoll-Paque density-gradient centrifugation was used to isolate PBMCs, with at least 6.5 million obtained per sample. Trizol reagent was used to extract total RNA from PBMCs, with at least 5.5 micrograms per sample. Naive CD45RAhigh/CD27high T cell percentages were measured by flow cytometry on a PBMC aliquot from every donor. Receptor amplification or capture employed 5' RACE. The listed sequencing device is Illumina HiSeq 2500. A second about 7 to 11 cycle PCR used a sample-barcoded 5' primer and a J-beta primer mix. A unique molecular identifier was introduced onto each TCR beta cDNA molecule by a template-switch 5' adaptor carrying 12 random nucleotides. At least 2.5 million CDR3-containing paired-end reads were obtained from each sample. The Mint cDNA synthesis kit, primed by a TRBC-specific oligonucleotide, was used to synthesize first-strand cDNA from all RNA. Following uracil-DNA glycosylase treatment, all cDNA underwent a first 18-cycle PCR with the universal primers M1SS and BC2_uni_R. Processing in the source paper ran as follows. For normalization, 1 million high-quality reads were randomly selected from each sample, with every read carrying a distinct molecular identifier. Instead of being binned into consensus sequences, reads with shared molecular identifiers were discarded. MiTCR, with a Q25 quality threshold and the strictest error-elimination algorithm, was used for CDR3 identification, clonotype clustering and error correction. A nonparametric unseen species model with Euler transformation was used to estimate a lower bound on total TCR beta diversity. The public reads were run again by TCRdb, first through fastp at Q25 and then through MiXCR, and only productive beta chains were kept. Each CDR3 protein gets just one entry, which takes the most common genes and DNA from the rows behind it. These V and J calls rely on TCRdb rather than the paper's analysis. This sample gives about 680,000 distinct CDR3 sequences in total; roughly 50% of them show up just once. The ten most abundant clones make up 25% to 35% of the sample.

The paper's findings and limits, for the study overall: The percentage of naive T cells measured by flow cytometry correlated strongly with observed TCR beta diversity. Estimates of total diversity based on one million sequenced T cells were considered lower bounds and underestimates. Compared with the aged group, the long-lived group had more naive CD4+ T cells, fewer expanded clones and increased TCR diversity, suggesting age selection. The CMV infection status of donors was not known, potentially confounding age-related changes in expanded clonotypes. Observed TCR beta diversity per million T cells fell roughly linearly with age, and a significant reduction was already apparent by age approximately 40. Because profiling used bulk unsorted PBMCs, naive and antigen-experienced compartments could not be compared conclusively.

The TCR was taken from a woman aged 55-70 years in good health. The sample consisted of blood.

The nucleotide sequence is given as TGCAGTGCCATTGGACTATCTGGGTACCAAGAGACCCAGTACTTC. Translated, this gives CSAIGLSGYQETQYF. Here the chain combines TRBV20-1 and TRBJ2-5, with TRBD2 tentatively as D gene (6 bases match). The CDR3 covers 15 residues, taking in both the cysteine and the phenylalanine. The entry retains the CDR3 DNA only, 45 bases that are in frame from base 1. CDR1 is given as DFQATT and CDR2 as SNEGSKA, both from the germline V gene (reference sequence). The junction carries 17 bases between V and J, which are trimmed by 6 bases and 0 bases respectively.